This is a list of T cell receptor beta chains from one sample in a study of blood T cell repertoires in COVID-19. TCRdb keeps only in-frame clones here, not all; method: immunoSEQ multiplex PCR. In the table there are about 200,000 clones, approximately 88% of which are singletons. The sequencing sample was made of PBMCs or T cells enriched from blood (not recorded which). The receptors shown here come from a young woman who had recovered from COVID-19. Each CDR3 is given with its conserved first and last residue. D genes are given only for firm matches. A row's size may be missing; if present it is once, few, many or a size class.

j_call,clone_size,v_call,d_call,cdr3_nt,cdr3_aa
TRBJ2-7,NA,TRBV5-8,NA,TGTGCCAGCAGCTTGGCGGCAGGGGACTCCTACGAGCAGTACTTC,CASSLAAGDSYEQYF
TRBJ1-4,NA,TRBV15,NA,TGTGCCACCAGCAGTGGACAGCTCAATGAAAAACTGTTTTTT,CATSSGQLNEKLFF
TRBJ1-1,NA,TRBV5-4,NA,TGTGCCAGCCGCCCAGGGTGGGGCACTGAAGCTTTCTTT,CASRPGWGTEAFF
TRBJ2-3,NA,TRBV7-2,TRBD2,TGTGCCAGCAGCTCATGGGGGGGGTTCACAGATACGCAGTATTTT,CASSSWGGFTDTQYF
TRBJ2-1,many,TRBV12-3/TRBV12-4,NA,TGTGCCAGCAGGTCCAGAAGTGAGCAGTTCTTC,CASRSRSEQFF
TRBJ1-2,once,TRBV28,TRBD1,TGTGCCAGCGGTGAGACAGGGAGGAGAGTATTAGTCGATGGCTACACCTTC,CASGETGRRVLVDGYTF
TRBJ2-5,NA,TRBV30,TRBD1,TGTGCCTGGGAGACAGGGGCAGGGCAAGAGACCCAGTACTTC,CAWETGAGQETQYF
TRBJ2-2,NA,TRBV19,NA,TGTGCCAGTAGTACAGGGTCGAACACCGGGGAGCTGTTTTTT,CASSTGSNTGELFF
TRBJ1-5,once,TRBV9,NA,TGTGCCAGCTCCTATGGGCAGGGCGATCAGCCCCAGCATTTT,CASSYGQGDQPQHF
TRBJ1-4,NA,TRBV4-2,TRBD1,TGTGCCAGCAGCCTGGGACAGGGGCTTGAAAAACTGTTTTTT,CASSLGQGLEKLFF
TRBJ2-3,NA,TRBV6-4,TRBD2,TGTGCCAGCAGTGACGATCCAGCGGGGGGCATTACAGATACGCAGTATTTT,CASSDDPAGGITDTQYF
TRBJ2-7,NA,TRBV15,NA,TGTGCCACCAGCAGAGATGTGAGTCTCCAGTACTTC,CATSRDVSLQYF
TRBJ1-2,NA,TRBV13,NA,TGTGCCAGCAGCTTAGGCCTAATAGATGGCTACACCTTC,CASSLGLIDGYTF
TRBJ1-1,NA,TRBV6-5,NA,TGTGCCAGCAGTCCGTCGGGGGGGCGAGCTTTCTTT,CASSPSGGRAFF
TRBJ2-3,NA,TRBV7-8,TRBD1,TGTGCCAGCAGCTTCCGACAGGGGACCGCAGATACGCAGTATTTT,CASSFRQGTADTQYF
TRBJ2-6,NA,TRBV5-8,TRBD1,TGTGCCAGCAGCGCCGGGACAGCCTCTGGGGCCAACGTCCTGACTTTC,CASSAGTASGANVLTF
TRBJ2-7,NA,TRBV7-8,NA,TGTGCCAGCAGCCCGCGGGACCGTAGCTCCTACGAGCAGTACTTC,CASSPRDRSSYEQYF
TRBJ1-1,NA,TRBV5-1,TRBD1,TGCGCCAGCAGCTTAAGGACAGGATGGAACACTGAAGCTTTCTTT,CASSLRTGWNTEAFF
TRBJ1-2,NA,TRBV28,NA,TGTGCCAGCAGTTCGGACTCCCTGGGGAGCTATGGCTACACCTTC,CASSSDSLGSYGYTF
TRBJ1-1,NA,TRBV9,NA,TGTGCCAGCAGCGCCTGGGGGGGCCTGAACACTGAAGCTTTCTTT,CASSAWGGLNTEAFF
TRBJ2-5,NA,TRBV7-2,NA,TGTGCCAGCAGCTTAGGAGCGATAGAGACCCAGTACTTC,CASSLGAIETQYF
TRBJ1-6,NA,TRBV27,NA,TGTGCCAGCAGTTTATTCGTCGGGAAGTCCCTCCACTTT,CASSLFVGKSLHF
TRBJ2-7,NA,TRBV28,NA,TGTGCCAGCAGTTCTAGGTACGAGCAGTACTTC,CASSSRYEQYF
TRBJ1-2,NA,TRBV5-1,TRBD1,TGCGCCAGCAGCTTCACAGGGGATAACTATGGCTACACCTTC,CASSFTGDNYGYTF
TRBJ1-2,NA,TRBV3-1/TRBV3-2,NA,TGTGCCAGCAGCCAGGAGGGGTCGTATGGCTACACCTTC,CASSQEGSYGYTF
TRBJ2-7,once,TRBV9,TRBD2,TGTGCCAGCAGTTCAAGCGGGGGCCCATCCTACGAGCAGTACTTC,CASSSSGGPSYEQYF
TRBJ2-7,NA,TRBV5-1,NA,TGCGCCAGCGCTGGCACCCACGAGCAGTACTTC,CASAGTHEQYF
TRBJ2-1,NA,TRBV7-2,TRBD1,TGTGCCAGCAGCCAAGGTAAAAGACAGGGTAGGGATGAGCAGTTCTTC,CASSQGKRQGRDEQFF
TRBJ2-3,NA,TRBV6-2/TRBV6-3,TRBD2,TGTGCCAGCAGTTACTATAGCGGGGGGACAGATACGCAGTATTTT,CASSYYSGGTDTQYF
TRBJ1-2,few,TRBV10-3,NA,TGTGCCATCAGTCCCACTAACTATGGCTACACCTTC,CAISPTNYGYTF
TRBJ1-2,NA,TRBV21-1,NA,TGTGCCAGCAGCAAAAGCGACAGGGAACCTAACTATGGCTACACCTTC,CASSKSDREPNYGYTF
TRBJ1-6,few,TRBV27,TRBD1,TGTGCCAGCAGTTCGACAGGGGTCTCCTATAATTCACCCCTCCACTTT,CASSSTGVSYNSPLHF
TRBJ2-2,NA,TRBV6-5,TRBD2,TGTGCCAGCAGTACCGGGCTAGCGGGGGGCGGGGAGCTGTTTTTT,CASSTGLAGGGELFF
TRBJ2-1,NA,TRBV28,TRBD1,TGTGCCAGCAGTGCGTCGACAGGGGGCGCCTACAATGAGCAGTTCTTC,CASSASTGGAYNEQFF
TRBJ1-5,NA,TRBV28,TRBD1,TGTGCCAGCAGTTCAGATGGGACAGGGTCGAATCAGCCCCAGCATTTT,CASSSDGTGSNQPQHF
TRBJ1-1,NA,TRBV24-1,NA,TGTGCCACCAGTACAGGGCTCGACACTGAAGCTTTCTTT,CATSTGLDTEAFF
TRBJ2-1,NA,TRBV4-1,NA,TGCGCCAGCAGCCAAGGTTCCACAGGCTACAATGAGCAGTTCTTC,CASSQGSTGYNEQFF
TRBJ1-2,NA,TRBV5-6,NA,TGTGCCAGCAGCTTCCTTAGCGGGATCCGCATCGGGAGTGGCTACACCTTC,CASSFLSGIRIGSGYTF
TRBJ2-7,NA,TRBV18,NA,TGTGCCAGCTCACTCAGAGGGGACTTCTACGAGCAGTACTTC,CASSLRGDFYEQYF
TRBJ1-1,NA,TRBV13,NA,TGTGCCAGCAGCTCCAGGGGTTCTGAAGCTTTCTTT,CASSSRGSEAFF
TRBJ2-1,NA,TRBV29-1,TRBD2,TGCAGCGTTGATGAGCGGGGCTATTTCTTC,CSVDERGYFF
TRBJ1-5,NA,TRBV12-3/TRBV12-4,NA,TGTGCCAGCACCCTTAATAGCAATCAGCCCCAGCATTTT,CASTLNSNQPQHF